Following are 17 T cell receptor beta chains from one sample sequenced in a study of T cell clones after liver transplantation. Only in-frame clones appear in the TCRdb table, and some are missing; sequencing was by immunoSEQ multiplex PCR. The sample shows 70,000 to 80,000 clones, more than 75% of them seen only once. The source was CD4+ T cells from blood, collected before liver transplant. Source of these receptors: a human donor who received a liver transplant.

This clone turned up a few times. This sequence joins TRBV9 and TRBJ1-2; D is ambiguous. Trimming left V 8 bases short and J 3 bases short, with 8 bases between. Germline CDR1 and CDR2: SGDLS and YYNGEE. The CDR3 is made up of 11 amino acids. CDR3 residues: CASYGYYGYTF. CDR3 bases: TGTGCCAGTTACGGGTACTATGGCTACACCTTC.

The chain carries TRBV11-3 and TRBJ2-1, with D tentatively TRBD1 (6 bases). CDR3 size: 14 residues. Germline lookup yields CDR1 SGHNT and CDR2 YENEEA. V lost 4 bases to trimming and J lost 1 base, with 8 bases between them. The CDR3: CASSSDSSYNEQFF. The CDR3 DNA is TGTGCCAGCAGCTCGGACAGTTCCTACAATGAGCAGTTCTTC.

This chain uses TRBV27 with TRBJ2-2, with 9 bases aligning to TRBD2. The CDR3 is 19 amino acids. Germline CDR1 is MNHEY and CDR2 is SMNVEV (reference sequence). Trimming took 5 bases from V and 3 from J; bases not matched to a gene: 16. CDR3: CASSPRVYGTSKDTGELFF. The CDR3 DNA reads as TGTGCCAGCAGTCCTCGGGTCTATGGGACTAGCAAGGACACCGGGGAGCTGTTTTTT.

The genes are TRBV11-3 and TRBJ2-1, with 10 bases identical to TRBD2. The CDR3 is made up of 15 amino acids. Germline V gives CDR1 SGHNT, CDR2 YENEEA. J gave up 10 bases and V 3 bases, and 9 bases lay outside the gene matches. CDR3 protein: CASSFTSGIRQEQFF. Here the CDR3 DNA reads TGTGCCAGCAGCTTTACTAGCGGGATCCGACAGGAGCAGTTCTTC. The entire variable domain, with the rest obtained from reference TRBV11-3 and TRBJ2-1, is as follows: EAGVVQSPRYKIIEKKQPVAFWCNPISGHNTLYWYLQNLGQGPELLIRYENEEAVDDSQLPKDRFSAERLKGVDSTLKIQPAELGDSAVYLCASSFTSGIRQEQFFGPGTRLTVL.

V is TRBV11-3 and J is TRBJ1-4; D possibly corresponds to TRBD1 (5 bases). The CDR3 length is 14 residues. Trimming removed 3 bases at V and 8 bases at J, with 13 bases between. Per the germline V gene, CDR1 is SGHNT and CDR2 is YENEEA. The CDR3 nucleotides are TGTGCCAGCAGCTTGCCAGGGAGAAGAGAAAAACTGTTTTTT. Protein product: CASSLPGRREKLFF.

The chain employs TRBV2 and TRBJ2-1; 13 bases match TRBD2. J gave up 4 bases and V 6 bases, and 6 bases lay outside the gene matches. The CDR3 totals 16 residues. CDR1 SNHLY and CDR2 FYNNEI come from the germline V gene. CDR3 in DNA: TGTGCCAGCAGAGCCGGGACTAGCGGGGCATACAATGAGCAGTTCTTC. It is translated as CASRAGTSGAYNEQFF.

This sequence joins TRBV7-8 and TRBJ1-5; D possibly corresponds to TRBD1 (5 bases). Germline CDR1 and CDR2: SGHVS and FQNEAQ. V lost 3 bases, J lost 6 bases, and 12 bases lay in between. This CDR3 is 14 amino acids long. CDR3 DNA sequence: TGTGCCAGCAGCTTGGGGGACTCGGGTCAGCCCCAGCATTTT. The encoded protein is CASSLGDSGQPQHF.

The chain carries TRBV7-2 and TRBJ2-2; D is undetermined. The CDR3 sequence is 13 residues long. Per the germline V gene, CDR1 is SGHTA and CDR2 is FQGNSA. Trimming took 1 base from V and 5 from J, leaving 5 bases between them. In DNA form, the CDR3 reads TGTGCCAGCAGCTTAGGTCCAACCGGGGAGCTGTTTTTT. Translating it yields CASSLGPTGELFF.

This sequence joins TRBV14 and TRBJ2-3; possible D gene TRBD1, 5 bases. The germline gives CDR1 SGHDN, CDR2 FVKESK. CDR3 length: 17 residues. V was trimmed by 3 bases and J by 4 bases, leaving 20 bases between them. This CDR3 is CASSHMDGTGLSDTQYF. In nucleotides, the CDR3 is TGTGCCAGCAGCCATATGGACGGAACAGGCTTGTCAGATACGCAGTATTTT. Based on the CDR3 plus reference TRBV14 and TRBJ2-3, the full variable domain is EAGVTQFPSHSVIEKGQTVTLRCDPISGHDNLYWYRRVMGKEIKFLLHFVKESKQDESGMPNNRFLAERTGGTYSTLKVQPAELEDSGVYFCASSHMDGTGLSDTQYFGPGTRLTVL.

The chain joins TRBV2 to TRBJ1-4; D unclear. The germline V gene has CDR1 SNHLY and CDR2 FYNNEI. Trimming shortened V by 4 bases and J by 8 bases, and 5 bases separated the two germline ends. This CDR3 is 11 amino acids long. CDR3 in DNA: TGTGCCAGCAGTGTCGCGGAAAAACTGTTTTTT. As protein: CASSVAEKLFF.

This chain uses TRBV6-1 with TRBJ2-4, with 8 bases identical to TRBD1. V gave up 4 bases and J gave up 0 bases; unmatched junction bases: 8. Germline V gene lookup returns CDR1 MNHNS and CDR2 SASEGT. This CDR3 comprises 17 residues. The CDR3 bases are TGTGCCAGCAGTGGGGTAGGACAGGGTTCAGCCAAAAACATTCAGTACTTC. It translates to CASSGVGQGSAKNIQYF.

This clone is a singleton in its sample. The V call is TRBV28, the J call TRBJ2-7, with D perhaps matching TRBD2 (7 bases). V lost 8 bases to trimming and J lost 2 bases, with 22 bases between them. CDR1 is MDHEN and CDR2 is SYDVKM in the germline V gene. The CDR3 contains 16 residues. The chain's CDR3 is CASWRGGAGSTYEQYF. In nucleotides, the CDR3 is TGTGCCAGCTGGAGAGGGGGGGCAGGGAGCACCTACGAGCAGTACTTC.

The V gene is TRBV23-1, the J gene TRBJ2-1; 13 bases match TRBD2. TRBV23-1 is assigned to the ORF class and has an uncertain function. Unmatched junction bases numbered 12, after V lost 3 bases and J lost 7 bases. The CDR3 loop spans 18 amino acids. CDR3 protein: CASSQIGTSGALGNEQFF. CDR3 coding DNA: TGCGCCAGCAGTCAGATTGGGACTAGCGGGGCCCTGGGGAATGAGCAGTTCTTC.

The chain employs TRBV11-3 and TRBJ2-7; D is undetermined. The CDR3 is 15 amino acids. The V gene's germline CDR1 is SGHNT and CDR2 YENEEA. V was trimmed by 2 bases and J by 0 bases, leaving 11 bases between them. The CDR3 DNA reads TGTGCCAGCAGCTTACGGGCAGGAATCTCCTACGAGCAGTACTTC. This translates into CASSLRAGISYEQYF.

V and J are TRBV5-4 and TRBJ2-7, with 9 positions matching TRBD1. Unmatched junction bases numbered 4, after V lost 4 bases and J lost 5 bases. The CDR3 contains 13 residues. The germline gives CDR1 SGHNT, CDR2 YYREEE (reference sequence). As DNA, the CDR3 is TGTGCCAGCAGCCGGGACAGGGTGAACGAGCAGTACTTC. It yields the protein CASSRDRVNEQYF.

The chain employs TRBV6-1 and TRBJ2-1, with 14 bases matching TRBD2. CDR1 and CDR2 (germline): MNHNS, SASEGT. The V segment lost 6 bases and the J segment 7 bases; nucleotides outside the gene matches: 5. This CDR3 contains 15 residues. The CDR3 region is CASRGLAGAENEQFF. The CDR3 DNA reads TGTGCCAGCAGGGGACTAGCGGGAGCGGAGAATGAGCAGTTCTTC.

In regard to this clone: Other DNA sequences of this sample code for an identical CDR3. The chain joins TRBV7-3 to TRBJ1-1, with D uncertain. Deletions cut 3 bases from V and 1 base from J, with 6 bases between. The CDR3 is 13 residues long. Looked up from germline, CDR1 is SGHTA and CDR2 is FQGTGA. The CDR3 sequence: CASSFSGNTEAFF. The CDR3 DNA sequence: TGTGCCAGCAGCTTCAGTGGGAACACTGAAGCTTTCTTT.